This T cell receptor beta chain came from a study of blood T cell repertoires in COVID-19. The CDR3 is 16 amino acids. The V gene's germline CDR1 is SGHRS and CDR2 YFSETQ. The V and J ends lost 1 base and 1 base, in that order; junction bases with no gene match: 6. Profiled with immunoSEQ multiplex PCR; TCRdb holds only in-frame clones, not every one. The sample yields 170,000 or so clones, 89% seen once. The source is a young man who had recovered from COVID-19. Sequencing input: peripheral blood. The chain couples TRBV5-1 to TRBJ2-3, with 7 bases aligning to TRBD2. Here the CDR3 reads CASSLPREGGTDTQYF. DNA of the CDR3: TGCGCCAGCAGCTTGCCTAGGGAGGGTGGCACAGATACGCAGTATTTT.